The rows below give T cell receptor beta chains drawn from one sample of a study of cytomegalovirus exposure and HLA in healthy donors. Sequencing used immunoSEQ multiplex PCR; TCRdb keeps in-frame clones, though not all of them. The table shows over 75,000 clones, with roughly 73% occurring only once. The sequenced sample was PBMCs. These receptors were obtained from a man aged 50 or older in good health and CMV-seropositive. Each CDR3 is given with its conserved first and last residue. Fields, in order: J gene, CDR3 length, V gene, CDR3 protein.

TRBJ1-2,13,TRBV10-1,CASSDCNNYGYTF
TRBJ2-5,16,TRBV15,CATSRDRTGGAETQYF
TRBJ1-1,14,TRBV9,CASSGGQGIREAFF
TRBJ1-5,12,TRBV7-9,CASGLQDQPQHF
TRBJ1-6,15,TRBV7-2,CASSTQLMRDSPLHF
TRBJ2-1,17,TRBV5-8,CASSLEAGVSSYNEQFF
TRBJ2-2,12,TRBV11-2,CASARDTGELFF
TRBJ2-7,15,TRBV5-4,CASSFPGQGVDEQYF
TRBJ2-6,17,TRBV5-4,CASSPGQLSSGANVLTF
TRBJ2-5,15,TRBV7-2,CASSRGEGRQETQYF
TRBJ1-1,14,TRBV19,CASRTGTANTEAFF
TRBJ2-5,13,TRBV19,CASSDRGRETQYF
TRBJ2-2,16,TRBV7-9,CASSLVQGANTGELFF
TRBJ2-2,16,TRBV15,CATSRDPGTVGGELFF
TRBJ2-7,15,TRBV5-1,CASSLGGQGGGEQYF
TRBJ2-3,15,TRBV7-3,CASSLDGTSVDTQYF
TRBJ1-2,13,TRBV30,CAWTEDRVGGYTF
TRBJ1-4,15,TRBV2,CASRSSGLTNEKLFF
TRBJ1-1,9,TRBV20-1,CSASPGTEF
TRBJ1-1,14,TRBV10-3,CAISEGQGFPEAFF
TRBJ1-2,13,TRBV6-5,CASSVGVSYGYTF
TRBJ1-3,16,TRBV30,CAWSKAQVLSGNTIYF
TRBJ1-1,13,TRBV11-3,CASSSNMNTEAFF
TRBJ1-4,15,TRBV9,CASSVGTGADEKLFF
TRBJ2-1,15,TRBV15,CATSRDITAKNEQFF
TRBJ1-1,14,TRBV5-4,CASSDKGGNTEAFF
TRBJ2-1,15,TRBV30,CAWSVLGELYNEQFF
TRBJ2-1,14,TRBV7-9,CASSLGQGADEQFF
TRBJ2-3,12,TRBV7-9,CSSSLLRDTQYF
TRBJ1-2,14,TRBV6-1,CASSEAEGFYGYTF
-,14,TRBV6-5,CASSRTGGYYEQYF
TRBJ2-7,15,TRBV5-1,CASSGGTGLSYEQYF
TRBJ2-2,17,TRBV18,CASSQGVGNRGTGELFF
TRBJ2-1,17,TRBV5-4,CASSSNHLAGGQNEQFF
TRBJ2-5,14,TRBV10-3,CAISENGGQETQYF
TRBJ1-3,14,TRBV11-2,CASSGTGRSDTIYF
TRBJ2-3,18,TRBV7-2,CASSLTLAGGRGTDTQYF
TRBJ2-7,17,TRBV9,CASSPKYTLGQFYEQYF
TRBJ2-4,14,TRBV27,CASSTRTSGNIQYF
TRBJ2-5,14,TRBV19,CATAPRVRLETQYF
TRBJ1-6,13,TRBV7-2,CASSRVWGSPLHF
TRBJ1-5,17,TRBV4-1,CASSQVSPSYSNQPQNF
TRBJ1-1,15,TRBV6-5,CASIQSGTVNTEAFF
TRBJ1-2,15,TRBV7-9,CASSLAPDSPHGYTF
TRBJ1-1,14,TRBV19,CASSGQGASTEAFF
TRBJ2-3,15,TRBV5-5,CASSYGGADTDTQYF
TRBJ2-2,17,TRBV4-2,CASSQDSSGGSTGELFF
TRBJ2-7,15,TRBV5-4,CASSVGQGSSYEQYF
TRBJ2-5,19,TRBV15,CATSRDDRSAQGLSETQYF
TRBJ2-7,11,TRBV7-9,CASSPVYEQYF
TRBJ1-2,14,TRBV4-2,CASSQPDRAYGYTF
TRBJ1-6,14,TRBV4-2,CASSHPDRGSPLHF
TRBJ2-3,14,TRBV19,CASSVTSLTDTQYF
TRBJ1-1,10,TRBV10-2,CASLTGGAFF
TRBJ2-7,16,TRBV27,CASSSLGAGASYEQYF